The clone carrying this T cell receptor beta chain was seen more than once but under ten times. TCRdb reprocessed the 5' RACE reads via MiXCR and lists one record per CDR3 protein. In the table there are approximately 300,000 distinct CDR3 sequences, 20% of which are singletons. The data belong to a study of CD8 T cells in ankylosing spondylitis. With 5 bases removed from V and 3 bases from J, the gap between germline ends came to 13 bases. The CDR3 totals 14 residues. This clonotype originated in a male donor with ankylosing spondylitis or in good health (not recorded which). The J gene is TRBJ1-2, the V gene TRBV12-3 or TRBV12-4; TRBD1 might be the D (6 bases). Sequencing was carried out using blood, either unsorted or a sorted T cell fraction (not recorded which). CDR3: CASSLHTGYYGYTF. Written as DNA, the CDR3 is TGTGCCAGCAGTCTCCATACAGGGTACTATGGCTACACCTTC.